This is a list of T cell receptor beta chains from one sample in a study of T-cell memory formation after mild COVID-19. TCRdb processed the 5' RACE reads anew with MiXCR; each CDR3 protein has one entry. The sample has about 260,000 distinct CDR3 sequences, over 15% seen once. Sequencing was done on a sample of PBMCs or a T cell subset sorted from them (not recorded which). These TCRs come from a man aged 18 to 35 who had mild COVID-19 (a few samples of this study predate the infection). Cell type and time point are not known. Both conserved end residues are part of each CDR3. The order of the fields is J gene, clone size, V gene, D gene, CDR3 protein, CDR3 DNA. The D gene is left open where the match is weak. Not all rows give a size; the values are once, few, many and, for expanded clones, a class.

J: TRBJ2-1; size: few; V: TRBV12-3/TRBV12-4; D: TRBD1; CDR3: CASSPGQINNEQFF; DNA: TGTGCCAGCAGCCCGGGACAGATAAACAATGAGCAGTTCTTC
J: TRBJ1-1; size: .; V: TRBV4-3; D: .; CDR3: CASSQERDTRRGTEAFF; DNA: TGCGCCAGCAGCCAAGAGAGAGACACTCGCCGGGGCACTGAAGCTTTCTTT
J: TRBJ1-2; size: few; V: TRBV4-3; D: .; CDR3: CASSRNDRSNYGYTF; DNA: TGCGCCAGCAGCCGGAACGACCGAAGTAACTATGGCTACACCTTC
J: TRBJ2-5; size: few; V: TRBV12-3/TRBV12-4; D: .; CDR3: CASSLLEETQYF; DNA: TGTGCCAGCAGTTTACTGGAAGAGACCCAGTACTTC
J: TRBJ2-2; size: few; V: TRBV7-2; D: .; CDR3: CASSLVSGGELFF; DNA: TGTGCCAGCAGCTTAGTAAGCGGCGGGGAGCTGTTTTTT
J: TRBJ2-1; size: few; V: TRBV12-3/TRBV12-4; D: TRBD1; CDR3: CASRPRTGSNLGQFF; DNA: TGTGCCAGCAGGCCGCGGACAGGTTCGAATTTAGGGCAGTTCTTC
J: TRBJ2-1; size: .; V: TRBV28; D: TRBD1; CDR3: CASSAGGLYNEQFF; DNA: TGTGCCAGCAGTGCAGGGGGCCTTTACAATGAGCAGTTCTTC
J: TRBJ1-1; size: .; V: TRBV2; D: .; CDR3: CASSESANTEAFF; DNA: TGTGCCAGCAGTGAATCGGCGAACACTGAAGCTTTCTTT
J: TRBJ2-5; size: .; V: TRBV4-3; D: .; CDR3: CASSFGTRIQETQYF; DNA: TGCGCCAGCAGCTTTGGAACACGGATACAAGAGACCCAGTACTTC
J: TRBJ2-5; size: .; V: TRBV29-1; D: .; CDR3: CSVEAGLVETQYF; DNA: TGCAGCGTTGAAGCAGGGCTAGTAGAGACCCAGTACTTC
J: TRBJ1-1; size: .; V: TRBV29-1; D: .; CDR3: CSVGDREAFF; DNA: TGCAGCGTTGGAGACCGTGAAGCTTTCTTT
J: TRBJ1-2; size: .; V: TRBV24-1; D: .; CDR3: CATSEGDSRAYGYTF; DNA: TGTGCCACCAGTGAAGGGGACTCCAGGGCCTATGGCTACACCTTC
J: TRBJ1-4; size: few; V: TRBV20-1; D: .; CDR3: CSARGPGVPNEKLFF; DNA: TGCAGTGCTAGAGGTCCGGGGGTTCCTAATGAAAAACTGTTTTTT
J: TRBJ2-3; size: few; V: TRBV11-2; D: .; CDR3: CASSVGLGEARTDTQYF; DNA: TGTGCCAGCAGTGTGGGCCTCGGGGAAGCAAGAACAGATACGCAGTATTTT
J: TRBJ2-6; size: few; V: TRBV11-2; D: .; CDR3: CASSPYPTGSGANVLTF; DNA: TGTGCCAGCAGCCCCTACCCCACAGGTTCTGGGGCCAACGTCCTGACTTTC
J: TRBJ1-5; size: .; V: TRBV15; D: .; CDR3: CATSSGGSRIFNQPQHF; DNA: TGTGCCACCAGCAGCGGAGGGTCGCGTATATTCAATCAGCCCCAGCATTTT
J: TRBJ2-1; size: few; V: TRBV20-1; D: .; CDR3: CSANRLLSYNEQFF; DNA: TGCAGTGCAAACAGGTTGTTGTCCTACAATGAGCAGTTCTTC
J: TRBJ2-7; size: many; V: TRBV12-3/TRBV12-4; D: .; CDR3: CASSQVLDYEQYF; DNA: TGTGCCAGCAGTCAAGTGCTGGACTACGAGCAGTACTTC
J: TRBJ2-1; size: many; V: TRBV7-2; D: TRBD1; CDR3: CASSLGQGRAQFF; DNA: TGTGCCAGCAGCTTGGGACAGGGTCGCGCGCAGTTCTTC
J: TRBJ2-1; size: once; V: TRBV7-9; D: .; CDR3: CASSLPIASNEQFF; DNA: TGTGCCAGCAGCTTACCCATAGCTTCCAATGAGCAGTTCTTC
J: TRBJ1-1; size: few; V: TRBV6-1; D: TRBD1; CDR3: CASSELGQGWTEAFF; DNA: TGTGCCAGCAGTGAACTGGGACAGGGGTGGACTGAAGCTTTCTTT
J: TRBJ2-1; size: .; V: TRBV7-2; D: .; CDR3: CASSPGGSRGEQFF; DNA: TGTGCCAGCAGCCCCGGAGGGAGTCGAGGTGAGCAGTTCTTC
J: TRBJ1-4; size: .; V: TRBV28; D: .; CDR3: CASSWSYERLFF; DNA: TGTGCCAGCAGTTGGTCTTACGAAAGACTGTTTTTT
J: TRBJ2-3; size: .; V: TRBV7-9; D: .; CDR3: CASSPDPTDTQYF; DNA: TGTGCCAGCAGCCCAGACCCGACGGATACGCAGTATTTT
J: TRBJ2-3; size: few; V: TRBV18; D: TRBD2; CDR3: CASSKLAGVTDTQYF; DNA: TGTGCCAGCTCAAAACTAGCGGGGGTCACAGATACGCAGTATTTT
J: TRBJ2-3; size: few; V: TRBV7-3; D: .; CDR3: CASSPGVSKGDTQYF; DNA: TGTGCCAGCAGCCCGGGGGTGTCCAAGGGCGATACGCAGTATTTT
J: TRBJ2-5; size: .; V: TRBV10-3; D: .; CDR3: CAISEWQSQETQYF; DNA: TGTGCCATCAGTGAGTGGCAGAGCCAAGAGACCCAGTACTTC
J: TRBJ1-5; size: .; V: TRBV5-1; D: TRBD1; CDR3: CARGQGSNQPQHF; DNA: TGCGCCAGAGGACAGGGAAGCAATCAGCCCCAGCATTTT
J: TRBJ2-7; size: few; V: TRBV9; D: .; CDR3: CASSADGLDSYEQYF; DNA: TGTGCCAGCAGCGCAGACGGACTGGATTCCTACGAGCAGTACTTC
J: TRBJ2-1; size: few; V: TRBV7-6; D: .; CDR3: CASSLRSGYYNEQFF; DNA: TGTGCCAGCAGCTTGAGGAGCGGGTACTACAATGAGCAGTTCTTC
J: TRBJ2-1; size: few; V: TRBV29-1; D: .; CDR3: CSVTLGGPDSYNEQFF; DNA: TGCAGCGTAACCCTCGGTGGGCCCGATTCCTACAATGAGCAGTTCTTC
J: TRBJ2-3; size: few; V: TRBV7-2; D: TRBD2; CDR3: CASSFSLRGATDTQYF; DNA: TGTGCCAGCAGCTTTAGTTTGCGGGGGGCCACAGATACGCAGTATTTT
J: TRBJ2-7; size: few; V: TRBV29-1; D: .; CDR3: CSVEVGGSGTYEQYF; DNA: TGCAGCGTTGAAGTAGGTGGGTCAGGTACCTACGAGCAGTACTTC
J: TRBJ2-2; size: .; V: TRBV4-3; D: TRBD2; CDR3: CASSQGTSGTGELFF; DNA: TGCGCCAGCAGCCAAGGGACTAGCGGGACCGGGGAGCTGTTTTTT
J: TRBJ1-4; size: few; V: TRBV3-1; D: .; CDR3: CASSPGRTTTNEKLFF; DNA: TGTGCCAGCAGCCCGGGACGGACGACAACAAATGAAAAACTGTTTTTT
J: TRBJ2-4; size: few; V: TRBV3-1; D: .; CDR3: CASSPRENIQYF; DNA: TGTGCCAGCAGCCCCAGAGAAAACATTCAGTACTTC
J: TRBJ2-5; size: few; V: TRBV27; D: .; CDR3: CASRRAADRRQETQYF; DNA: TGTGCCAGCAGACGAGCAGCGGACAGACGGCAAGAGACCCAGTACTTC
J: TRBJ2-1; size: few; V: TRBV6-5; D: .; CDR3: CASSYTPGGFYNEQFF; DNA: TGTGCCAGCAGTTACACACCAGGGGGGTTTTACAATGAGCAGTTCTTC
J: TRBJ1-1; size: .; V: TRBV4-3; D: .; CDR3: CASSQVGRDTEAFF; DNA: TGCGCCAGCAGCCAAGTGGGCAGGGACACTGAAGCTTTCTTT
J: TRBJ1-5; size: .; V: TRBV20-1; D: .; CDR3: CSASRRNQPQHF; DNA: TGCAGTGCTAGTAGGCGAAATCAGCCCCAGCATTTT
J: TRBJ1-5; size: few; V: TRBV4-2; D: .; CDR3: CASSQTRGSAQHF; DNA: TGTGCCAGCAGCCAGACCCGGGGGTCGGCCCAGCATTTT
J: TRBJ1-4; size: .; V: TRBV4-1; D: .; CDR3: CASSQDPAVDEKLFF; DNA: TGCGCCAGCAGCCAAGATCCGGCAGTTGACGAAAAACTGTTTTTT